These 14 T cell receptor beta chains share one sample of origin, sequenced in a study of T cell repertoires in cytomegalovirus infection. Antigens for these TCRs are unknown. TCRdb analysed the reads with MiXCR anew, one entry per CDR3 protein. There are about a million distinct CDR3 sequences in the sample; roughly 30% occur only once, and roughly an eighth lies in the top ten. The starting material was cultured CD8+ T cells from PBMCs, obtained from culture after CMV antigen stimulation. These receptors were obtained from a human donor in good health (CMV status not recorded). Some clones in this sample may be carry-over from other donors' samples.

This chain connects TRBV12-3 or TRBV12-4 to TRBJ1-2, with D possibly matching TRBD1 (6 bases). The CDR3 is 15 residues long. V gave up 1 base and J gave up 4 bases, with 13 bases separating them. The CDR3 bases are TGTGCCAGCAGTTTAGGGGGGCAGGTTCCCTATGGCTACACCTTC. It yields the protein CASSLGGQVPYGYTF.

The chain couples TRBV7-9 to TRBJ2-3, with 9 bases that match TRBD1. From germline, CDR1 is SEHNR and CDR2 FQNEAQ (reference sequence). The junction had 3 bases not matched to a gene; V was cut back by 4 bases and J by 4 bases. The CDR3 consists of 14 residues. CDR3 residues: CASSWDRDSDTQYF. CDR3 coding DNA: TGTGCCAGCAGCTGGGACAGGGATTCAGATACGCAGTATTTT. Looking up the rest from reference TRBV7-9 and TRBJ2-3 gives the full variable domain: DTGVSQNPRHKITKRGQNVTFRCDPISEHNRLYWYRQTLGQGPEFLTYFQNEAQLEKSRLLSDRFSAERPKGSFSTLEIQRTEQGDSAMYLCASSWDRDSDTQYFGPGTRLTVL.

This rearrangement joins TRBV7-6 to TRBJ1-4; unclear D gene. The germline V gene encodes CDR1 SGHVS and CDR2 FNYEAQ. The germline V and J ends were trimmed by 5 bases and 6 bases, with 13 bases remaining between them. There are 14 residues in the CDR3. The CDR3 spells CASSRIKRDEKLFF. CDR3 DNA: TGTGCCAGCAGCCGGATAAAACGCGATGAAAAACTGTTTTTT.

The V call is TRBV27, the J call TRBJ2-2, with D perhaps TRBD1 (6 bases). The V and J ends lost 6 bases and 3 bases respectively, with 17 bases between them. The CDR3 has 16 residues. Germline values: CDR1 MNHEY, CDR2 SMNVEV (reference sequence). CDR3 DNA sequence: TGTGCCAGCAGCCCAACCCGGGACAAAGACACCGGGGAGCTGTTTTTT. Encoded protein: CASSPTRDKDTGELFF.

The chain recombines TRBV5-1 with TRBJ2-3; 8 bases agree with TRBD1. V lost 4 bases to trimming and J lost 2 bases; unmatched junction nucleotides: 9. Germline V gene sequence: CDR1 SGHRS, CDR2 YFSETQ. The CDR3 runs to 16 residues. The CDR3 DNA sequence: TGCGCCAGCAGCGAGTTCAGGGGGCCATTCACAGATACGCAGTATTTT. Amino acid sequence: CASSEFRGPFTDTQYF.

The gene calls are TRBV28 and TRBJ1-4; D perhaps matches TRBD1 (5 bases). V was cut by 1 base and J by 3 bases, with 15 bases left in between. There are 17 residues in the CDR3. In germline, CDR1 is MDHEN, CDR2 SYDVKM. CDR3 DNA sequence: TGTGCCAGCAGTTTATTCCAGGGTCTCGGGGCTAATGAAAAACTGTTTTTT. Translation: CASSLFQGLGANEKLFF.

This clonotype was detected only a few times. The rearrangement links TRBV4-3 to TRBJ2-2, with D possibly matching TRBD2 (5 bases). Trimming shortened V by 0 bases and J by 5 bases, and 25 bases separated the two germline ends. CDR3 length: 20 amino acids. Germline V gene data show CDR1 as LGHNA and CDR2 as YSLEER. The CDR3 sequence is CASSQDLPARGPLGTGELFF. The CDR3 DNA follows: TGCGCCAGCAGCCAAGATTTGCCCGCCCGAGGGCCCCTAGGGACCGGGGAGCTGTTTTTT.

This clonotype was detected once. The rearrangement links TRBV7-2 to TRBJ2-3; D is unresolved. V was pared by 6 bases and J by 3 bases, with 10 bases between. The CDR3 length is 13 residues. Germline V gene data show CDR1 as SGHTA and CDR2 as FQGNSA. The CDR3 sequence is CASRPLGTDTQYF. The CDR3 region has the DNA TGTGCCAGCAGACCCCTAGGGACAGATACGCAGTATTTT.

V is TRBV27 and J is TRBJ1-6; weak D call: TRBD1 (5 bases). Germline CDR1 is MNHEY and CDR2 is SMNVEV (reference sequence). V dropped 2 bases and J dropped 4 bases, with 9 bases sitting between them. This CDR3 spans 15 amino acids. In nucleotides, the CDR3 is TGTGCCAGCAGTTTAATAGGGGCTTATAATTCACCCCTCCACTTT. It encodes CASSLIGAYNSPLHF.

This clonotype was counted between two and nine times. The chain joins TRBV19 to TRBJ2-6; TRBD1 matches 8 bases. The trim removed 0 bases at V and 0 bases at J, leaving 1 base unmatched. From germline, CDR1 is LNHDA and CDR2 SQIVND (reference sequence). The CDR3 has 17 amino acids. The CDR3 bases are TGTGCCAGTAGTATAGAGGGACAGGTCTCTGGGGCCAACGTCCTGACTTTC. The encoded protein is CASSIEGQVSGANVLTF.

J is TRBJ1-2 and V is TRBV19; D ambiguous. Germline V gives CDR1 LNHDA, CDR2 SQIVND (reference sequence). There are 11 residues in the CDR3. CDR3 region: CGSQGIYGYTF. The CDR3 DNA reads as TGTGGCTCCCAAGGGATCTATGGCTACACCTTC.

This clonotype was recorded only once. J is TRBJ2-7 and V is TRBV19; D not certain. The germline V gene encodes CDR1 LNHDA and CDR2 SQIVND (reference sequence). This CDR3 spans 15 amino acids. Deletions cut 10 bases from V and 7 bases from J, with 26 bases between. CDR3 loop: CATAKGRAAFREQYF. CDR3 sequence (DNA): TGTGCCACTGCGAAGGGTCGGGCCGCTTTTCGAGAGCAGTACTTC. The full variable domain, rest sourced from reference TRBV19 and TRBJ2-7, is DGGITQSPKYLFRKEGQNVTLSCEQNLNHDAMYWYRQDPGQGLRLIYYSQIVNDFQKGDIAEGYSVSREKKESFPLTVTSAQKNPTAFYLCATAKGRAAFREQYFGPGTRLTVT.

The chain employs TRBV5-4 and TRBJ2-1; D assignment may be TRBD1 or TRBD2 (5 bases each). Germline V CDR1 and CDR2: SGHNT, YYREEE (reference sequence). CDR3 length equals 17 residues. V lost 3 bases to trimming and J lost 0 bases, with 16 bases between them. CDR3 region: CASSSLPGPSSYNEQFF. As DNA, the CDR3 is TGTGCCAGCAGCTCACTACCGGGACCGAGCTCCTACAATGAGCAGTTCTTC.

Only a few counts were recorded for this clonotype. The chain combines TRBV5-6 with TRBJ2-3; no reliable D call. In germline, CDR1 is SGHDT, CDR2 YYEEEE. Trimming stripped 4 bases from V and 5 bases from J, with 11 bases between. CDR3 length equals 13 residues. CDR3 residues: CASSGKPGDTQYF. DNA for the CDR3: TGTGCCAGCAGCGGAAAACCGGGAGATACGCAGTATTTT.